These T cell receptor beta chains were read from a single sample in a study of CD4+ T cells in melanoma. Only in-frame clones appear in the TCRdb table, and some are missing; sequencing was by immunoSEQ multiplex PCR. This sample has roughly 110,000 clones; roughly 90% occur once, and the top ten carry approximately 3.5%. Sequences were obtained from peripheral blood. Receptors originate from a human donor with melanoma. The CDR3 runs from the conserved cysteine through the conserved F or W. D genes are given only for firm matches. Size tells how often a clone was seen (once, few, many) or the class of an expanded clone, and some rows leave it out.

cdr3_nt: TGTGCCAGCAGCCCTAGGGCTAGCGGGAGGGTCAATGAGCAGTTCTTC; cdr3_aa: CASSPRASGRVNEQFF; d_call: TRBD2; j_call: TRBJ2-1; v_call: TRBV7-3; clone_size: once
cdr3_nt: TGTGCCAGCAGCTTGGACGGACAGGGGAACTATGGCTACACCTTC; cdr3_aa: CASSLDGQGNYGYTF; d_call: TRBD1; j_call: TRBJ1-2; v_call: TRBV5-4; clone_size: -
cdr3_nt: TGCAGCGTTCAATCAGGGACCCAGTACTTC; cdr3_aa: CSVQSGTQYF; d_call: -; j_call: TRBJ2-5; v_call: TRBV29-1; clone_size: -
cdr3_nt: TGCGCCAGCAGCTTGGCCTTGCGGGGGAGCGCAGATACGCAGTATTTT; cdr3_aa: CASSLALRGSADTQYF; d_call: TRBD2; j_call: TRBJ2-3; v_call: TRBV5-1; clone_size: -
cdr3_nt: TGTGCCAGCAGCTTCATAGCGAGCACAGATACGCAGTATTTT; cdr3_aa: CASSFIASTDTQYF; d_call: -; j_call: TRBJ2-3; v_call: TRBV7-2; clone_size: -
cdr3_nt: TGTGCCAGTAGTAATGGACAGGCGGGTCAGCCCCAGCATTTT; cdr3_aa: CASSNGQAGQPQHF; d_call: TRBD1; j_call: TRBJ1-5; v_call: TRBV19; clone_size: -
cdr3_nt: TGTGCCAGCAGTCAGGACAGGGTGGGCACCGGGGAGCTGTTTTTT; cdr3_aa: CASSQDRVGTGELFF; d_call: TRBD1; j_call: TRBJ2-2; v_call: TRBV7-3; clone_size: -
cdr3_nt: TGTGCCAGCAGCCTAGCGGGGGGGCTGGATACGCAGTATTTT; cdr3_aa: CASSLAGGLDTQYF; d_call: TRBD2; j_call: TRBJ2-3; v_call: TRBV7-2; clone_size: -
cdr3_nt: TGTGCCAGCAGCCCAGGACGAAGCAATCAGCCCCAGCATTTT; cdr3_aa: CASSPGRSNQPQHF; d_call: -; j_call: TRBJ1-5; v_call: TRBV7-2; clone_size: -
cdr3_nt: TGCAGTGCGCAGAACTTCGATACGCAGTATTTT; cdr3_aa: CSAQNFDTQYF; d_call: -; j_call: TRBJ2-3; v_call: TRBV20-1; clone_size: -
cdr3_nt: TGTGCCAGAAACTCCGGGACACTGCTTTTCTACGAGCAGTACTTC; cdr3_aa: CARNSGTLLFYEQYF; d_call: -; j_call: TRBJ2-7; v_call: TRBV28; clone_size: -
cdr3_nt: TGTGCCAGCAGCGGATCGACTTCCCGGTTCGCGACCCAGTACTTC; cdr3_aa: CASSGSTSRFATQYF; d_call: -; j_call: TRBJ2-5; v_call: TRBV9; clone_size: -
cdr3_nt: TGTGCCAGCAGTCCCACCAGAGATCAGCCCCAGCATTTT; cdr3_aa: CASSPTRDQPQHF; d_call: -; j_call: TRBJ1-5; v_call: TRBV27; clone_size: -
cdr3_nt: TGTGCCAGCGCAGGGGACCAAGAGACCCAGTACTTC; cdr3_aa: CASAGDQETQYF; d_call: -; j_call: TRBJ2-5; v_call: TRBV28; clone_size: -
cdr3_nt: TGCGCCAGCAGCCATTCTTTCGCCTCCTACGAGCAGTACTTC; cdr3_aa: CASSHSFASYEQYF; d_call: -; j_call: TRBJ2-7; v_call: TRBV4-3; clone_size: -
cdr3_nt: TGTGCCAGCAGCATCACCCCCGGGATCGGAGAGACCCAGTACTTC; cdr3_aa: CASSITPGIGETQYF; d_call: -; j_call: TRBJ2-5; v_call: TRBV7-2; clone_size: once
cdr3_nt: TGTGCCAGCAGTTTAACGCACACTGAAGCTTTCTTT; cdr3_aa: CASSLTHTEAFF; d_call: -; j_call: TRBJ1-1; v_call: TRBV28; clone_size: once
cdr3_nt: TGTGCCAGCAGCCCTGGACAGGGGGCCGGGGAGCTGTTTTTT; cdr3_aa: CASSPGQGAGELFF; d_call: TRBD1; j_call: TRBJ2-2; v_call: TRBV7-7; clone_size: -
cdr3_nt: TGTGCCAGCAGCTTTACGGAGAGCTCCTACGAGCAGTACTTC; cdr3_aa: CASSFTESSYEQYF; d_call: -; j_call: TRBJ2-7; v_call: TRBV7-2; clone_size: -
cdr3_nt: TGCAGTGCTAGAGTTCCTGGTGGCTACACCTTC; cdr3_aa: CSARVPGGYTF; d_call: -; j_call: TRBJ1-2; v_call: TRBV20-1; clone_size: -
cdr3_nt: TGTGCCAGCACCTACCCGGGGGGGGGCGCAGATACGCAGTATTTT; cdr3_aa: CASTYPGGGADTQYF; d_call: TRBD2; j_call: TRBJ2-3; v_call: TRBV6-6; clone_size: -
cdr3_nt: TGTGCCAGCAGCGCCGCGGGAGCTAACTATGGCTACACCTTC; cdr3_aa: CASSAAGANYGYTF; d_call: -; j_call: TRBJ1-2; v_call: TRBV28; clone_size: -
cdr3_nt: TGCGCCAGCAGCCAAGAAATCAGCAGGCCGAACAATCAGCCCCAGCATTTT; cdr3_aa: CASSQEISRPNNQPQHF; d_call: -; j_call: TRBJ1-5; v_call: TRBV4-3; clone_size: -
cdr3_nt: TGTGCCAGCAGCGGAGATAGTTACAATGAGCAGTTCTTC; cdr3_aa: CASSGDSYNEQFF; d_call: -; j_call: TRBJ2-1; v_call: TRBV11-2; clone_size: -
cdr3_nt: TGTGCCAGCAGGAATGAAAAACTGTTTTTT; cdr3_aa: CASRNEKLFF; d_call: -; j_call: TRBJ1-4; v_call: TRBV25-1; clone_size: few
cdr3_nt: TGTGCCATCAGTGAGGGGGGGCTCGGCACTGAAGCTTTCTTT; cdr3_aa: CAISEGGLGTEAFF; d_call: -; j_call: TRBJ1-1; v_call: TRBV10-3; clone_size: -
cdr3_nt: TGCGCCAGCAGCCAAGAACTGGACAGGGTATCTGAAGCTTTCTTT; cdr3_aa: CASSQELDRVSEAFF; d_call: TRBD1; j_call: TRBJ1-1; v_call: TRBV4-3; clone_size: -
cdr3_nt: TGTGCCAGCAGTCCCACAGGGGAAGCCTATGGCTACACCTTC; cdr3_aa: CASSPTGEAYGYTF; d_call: TRBD1; j_call: TRBJ1-2; v_call: TRBV5-6; clone_size: -
cdr3_nt: TGCGCCAGCAGCTTGGGGACAGGGGAGGGTGAGACCCAGTACTTC; cdr3_aa: CASSLGTGEGETQYF; d_call: TRBD1; j_call: TRBJ2-5; v_call: TRBV5-1; clone_size: -
cdr3_nt: TGTGCCATCATTGGGACACCGAACACCGGGGAGCTGTTTTTT; cdr3_aa: CAIIGTPNTGELFF; d_call: -; j_call: TRBJ2-2; v_call: TRBV10-3; clone_size: -
cdr3_nt: TGTGCCGGCTGTACCGGGGGGGACAATGAGCAGTTCTTC; cdr3_aa: CAGCTGGDNEQFF; d_call: TRBD2; j_call: TRBJ2-1; v_call: TRBV2; clone_size: -
cdr3_nt: TGTGCCAGCAGCCGCGTGACAGGGGGCAGGTACGAGCAGTACTTC; cdr3_aa: CASSRVTGGRYEQYF; d_call: TRBD1; j_call: TRBJ2-7; v_call: TRBV6-5; clone_size: -